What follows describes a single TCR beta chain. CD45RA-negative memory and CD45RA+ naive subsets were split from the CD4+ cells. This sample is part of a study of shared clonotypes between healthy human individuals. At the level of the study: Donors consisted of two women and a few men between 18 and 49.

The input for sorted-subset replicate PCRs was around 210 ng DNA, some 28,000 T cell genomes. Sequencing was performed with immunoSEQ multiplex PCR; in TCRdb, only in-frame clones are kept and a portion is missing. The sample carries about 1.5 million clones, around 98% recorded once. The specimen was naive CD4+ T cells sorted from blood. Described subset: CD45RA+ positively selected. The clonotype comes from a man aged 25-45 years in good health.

The CDR3 sequence is CSVSTPGYEQYF. In DNA, the CDR3 is TGCAGCGTTTCCACCCCGGGGTACGAGCAGTACTTC. The gene calls are TRBV29-1 and TRBJ2-7; the D gene is possibly TRBD2 (5 bases). The CDR3 sequence is 12 residues long. Between the trimmed V and J ends, which lost 5 bases and 4 bases, there was a span of 12 bases. Germline lookup yields CDR1 SQVTM and CDR2 ANQGSEA.